Below are 19 T cell receptor beta chains sequenced from a single sample in a study of T cell repertoires in cytomegalovirus infection (dated by TCRdb to about 2019). The treatment or condition label corresponds to: in vitro stimulation with specific CMV peptide epitopes to enrich CMV-specific T cells. These TCRs are of unknown antigen specificity. TCRdb names Illumina HiSeq 1500 as the instrument used. TCRdb reworked the public reads: Q25 trimming with fastp, MiXCR clone assembly, productive beta chains retained. Each record represents a unique CDR3 protein, reported with the most common genes and DNA among its rows. Within this sample are just under 500,000 distinct CDR3 sequences, with roughly a third of them counted one time only. The ten largest account for 15% to 20% of the sample. The sequenced sample was cultured PBMCs, obtained from culture after CMV antigen stimulation. The receptors originated from a human donor in good health (CMV status not recorded). Some clones in this sample may be carry-over from other donors' samples.

The chain joins TRBV23-1 to TRBJ2-1, with D possibly matching TRBD1 (7 bases). Being an ORF, TRBV23-1 has a function that is uncertain. The CDR3 is 13 amino acids. Between the trimmed V and J ends, which lost 8 bases and 7 bases, there was a span of 15 bases. The CDR3 nucleotides read TGCGCCAGCGGCGACAGGGAGGAGAATGAGCAGTTCTTC. Its translation: CASGDREENEQFF.

The rearrangement uses TRBV20-1 and TRBJ2-7, with 14 bases identical to TRBD2. The CDR3 consists of 17 residues. CDR1 is DFQATT and CDR2 is SNEGSKA in the germline V gene (reference sequence). Trimming at V came to 6 bases and at J to 6 bases, leaving 16 bases not matched to a gene. The CDR3 here is CSAGGRGLAGAVGEQYF. The CDR3 DNA sequence: TGCAGTGCGGGGGGCCGGGGACTAGCGGGAGCAGTGGGCGAGCAGTACTTC.

This chain links TRBV7-3 with TRBJ1-1; possibly TRBD1 for D (5 bases). V lost 5 bases and J 6 bases, leaving 13 bases between the germline ends. Germline V gene data show CDR1 as SGHTA and CDR2 as FQGTGA. The CDR3 runs 13 residues. The CDR3 protein is CASSTGVTAEAFF. CDR3 bases: TGTGCCAGCAGCACGGGGGTGACCGCTGAAGCTTTCTTT.

The chain employs TRBV29-1 and TRBJ1-1, with D uncertain. CDR1 SQVTM and CDR2 ANQGSEA come from the germline V gene. Trimming shortened V by 0 bases and J by 0 bases, and 5 bases separated the two germline ends. The CDR3 consists of 13 residues. CDR3 sequence (DNA): TGCAGCGTTGAAGACGGGGTGAACACTGAAGCTTTCTTT. Encoded protein: CSVEDGVNTEAFF.

The chain couples TRBV10-3 to TRBJ1-4; the D is unclear. V was pared by 0 bases and J by 5 bases, with 7 bases between. CDR1 is ENHRY and CDR2 is SYGVKD in the germline V gene. There are 14 residues in the CDR3. CDR3 sequence reads: CAISESKGNEKLFF. CDR3 in DNA: TGTGCCATCAGTGAGTCGAAAGGGAATGAAAAACTGTTTTTT.

This chain links TRBV5-1 with TRBJ2-3; 8 positions agree with TRBD2. With V trimmed by 0 bases and J by 3 bases, 9 bases remained unmatched. This CDR3 is built from 17 residues. CDR1 and CDR2 (germline): SGHRS, YFSETQ. This chain's CDR3 is CASSLGNSGKRTDTQYF. Written as DNA, the CDR3 is TGCGCCAGCAGCTTGGGGAATAGCGGGAAGAGGACAGATACGCAGTATTTT.

This clonotype was seen only a few times. J is TRBJ2-1 and V is TRBV14; possibly TRBD2 for D (5 bases). The CDR3 covers 14 residues. CDR1 is SGHDN, CDR2 FVKESK, per germline. V gave up 1 base and J gave up 10 bases, with 14 bases separating them. The CDR3 DNA reads TGTGCCAGCAGCCAAGCCGTGGGGTGGAGGGAGCAGTTCTTC. Translating it yields CASSQAVGWREQFF.

This clonotype was observed a handful of times. The genes are TRBV20-1 and TRBJ2-2, with D maybe TRBD2 (5 bases). This CDR3 comprises 15 residues. The V end was cut by 5 bases, the J end by 2 bases, with 15 bases between. CDR1 is DFQATT and CDR2 is SNEGSKA in the germline V gene (reference sequence). In nucleotides, the CDR3 is TGCAGTGCTGCGAGTGGACTGGCTAACACCGGGGAGCTGTTTTTT. Translating gives CSAASGLANTGELFF.

This clonotype was seen only a few times. The rearrangement uses TRBV19 and TRBJ1-1, with TRBD1 as a possible D gene (6 bases). The CDR3 extends over 12 amino acids. The germline V gene encodes CDR1 LNHDA and CDR2 SQIVND (reference sequence). Trimming left V 8 bases short and J 3 bases short, with 10 bases between. The CDR3 sequence: CASAPGDTEAFF. The CDR3, as DNA: TGTGCCAGTGCTCCAGGGGACACTGAAGCTTTCTTT. The full variable domain, completed using reference TRBV19 and TRBJ1-1, is DGGITQSPKYLFRKEGQNVTLSCEQNLNHDAMYWYRQDPGQGLRLIYYSQIVNDFQKGDIAEGYSVSREKKESFPLTVTSAQKNPTAFYLCASAPGDTEAFFGQGTRLTVV.

This clonotype was found many times. The V and J genes are TRBV7-2 and TRBJ2-1; 12 bases are shared with TRBD2. The CDR3 totals 17 residues. V gave up 4 bases and J gave up 5 bases; unmatched junction bases: 9. From germline, CDR1 is SGHTA and CDR2 FQGNSA. CDR3 in amino acids: CASSSPPGTSGHNEQFF. Here the CDR3 DNA reads TGTGCCAGCAGCTCCCCGCCCGGGACTAGCGGGCACAATGAGCAGTTCTTC.

V and J are TRBV6-8 and TRBJ2-7, with D perhaps TRBD2 (6 bases). Germline CDR1 reads MNHGY; CDR2 reads SAAAGT. CDR3 length: 15 amino acids. Deletions cut 2 bases from V and 0 bases from J, with 11 bases between. The chain's CDR3 is CASSYGLGSSYEQYV. CDR3 nucleotide sequence: TGTGCCAGCAGTTACGGACTCGGGAGCTCCTACGAGCAGTACGTC.

The chain uses TRBV10-2 and TRBJ2-3, with a tentative D call TRBD2 (6 bases). The V end lost 3 bases, the J end lost 14 bases, and 12 bases lay between the germline ends. The CDR3 extends over 11 amino acids. The V gene's germline CDR1 is WSHSY and CDR2 SAAADI. CDR3 protein: CASSDGGDLYF. CDR3 coding DNA: TGCGCCAGCAGTGACGGCGGGGACTTGTATTTT.

This chain links TRBV7-6 with TRBJ2-5; a weak D match, TRBD2 (7 bases). V was cut by 2 bases and J by 1 base, with 14 bases left in between. CDR3 length: 16 residues. CDR1 SGHVS and CDR2 FNYEAQ come from the germline V gene. CDR3 nucleotides: TGTGCCAGCAGCTTAACCGCGGGGGCGGCCCAAGAGACCCAGTACTTC. Translation: CASSLTAGAAQETQYF.

This clonotype occurred many times. The chain joins TRBV12-3 or TRBV12-4 to TRBJ2-3; TRBD2 agrees at 9 bases. The V segment lost 6 bases and the J segment 1 base; nucleotides outside the gene matches: 5. The CDR3 consists of 15 residues. For the CDR3, the DNA is TGTGCCAGCAGCCCGGGACTAGCTGGCACAGATACGCAGTATTTT. Residues: CASSPGLAGTDTQYF.

This clonotype was seen repeatedly, ten times or more. The rearrangement joins TRBV27 to TRBJ2-2, with D unclear. In germline, CDR1 is MNHEY, CDR2 SMNVEV (reference sequence). Trimming stripped 3 bases from V and 5 bases from J, with 7 bases between. The CDR3 length is 13 residues. The CDR3 here is CASSLKLTGELFF. In DNA, the CDR3 is TGTGCCAGCAGTTTGAAGCTAACCGGGGAGCTGTTTTTT.

This clonotype was detected many times. The genes are TRBV7-2 and TRBJ1-1, with D possibly TRBD1 on 6 matching bases. Germline lookup yields CDR1 SGHTA and CDR2 FQGNSA. The length of the CDR3 is 15 residues. Between the trimmed V and J ends, which lost 1 base and 0 bases, there was a span of 9 bases. Here the CDR3 reads CASSLVTGLNTEAFF. CDR3 nucleotides: TGTGCCAGCAGCTTAGTAACAGGGTTGAACACTGAAGCTTTCTTT.

This clonotype showed up just a few times. The chain employs TRBV7-6 and TRBJ1-1; 9 positions agree with TRBD1. Germline CDR1 is SGHVS and CDR2 is FNYEAQ. The CDR3 length is 16 residues. After removal of 4 bases from V and 1 base from J, the junction contained 7 bases not matched to a gene. CDR3 bases: TGTGCCAGCAGCTCTCACAGGGGGCCAGGGAACACTGAAGCTTTCTTT. Translated, it gives CASSSHRGPGNTEAFF.

This sequence joins TRBV10-3 and TRBJ1-1; a possible D gene is TRBD1 (6 bases). Germline V gene lookup returns CDR1 ENHRY and CDR2 SYGVKD. V was trimmed by 7 bases and J by 2 bases, leaving 14 bases between them. This CDR3 has 14 amino acids. CDR3 sequence reads: CAINQGQTNTEAFF. As DNA, the CDR3 is TGTGCCATCAACCAGGGACAAACTAACACTGAAGCTTTCTTT.

A few counts support this clonotype. The chain joins TRBV19 to TRBJ2-1, with D perhaps matching TRBD1 (5 bases). Germline V gene data show CDR1 as LNHDA and CDR2 as SQIVND (reference sequence). The CDR3 covers 13 residues. Trimming stripped 9 bases from V and 2 bases from J, with 11 bases between. CDR3 DNA sequence: TGTGCCAGCTCTACAGGAACCTACAATGAGCAGTTCTTC. This translates into CASSTGTYNEQFF.